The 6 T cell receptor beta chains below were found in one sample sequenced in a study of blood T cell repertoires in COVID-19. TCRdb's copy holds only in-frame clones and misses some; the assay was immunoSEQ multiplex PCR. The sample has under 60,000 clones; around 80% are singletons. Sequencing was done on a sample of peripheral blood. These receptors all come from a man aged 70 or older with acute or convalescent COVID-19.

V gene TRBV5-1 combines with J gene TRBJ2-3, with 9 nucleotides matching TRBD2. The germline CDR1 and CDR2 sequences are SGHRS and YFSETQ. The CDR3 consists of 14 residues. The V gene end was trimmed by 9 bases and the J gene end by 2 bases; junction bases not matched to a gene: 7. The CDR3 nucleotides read TGCGCCACCGCGGCGGGGGGGGTCACAGATACGCAGTATTTT. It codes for CATAAGGVTDTQYF.

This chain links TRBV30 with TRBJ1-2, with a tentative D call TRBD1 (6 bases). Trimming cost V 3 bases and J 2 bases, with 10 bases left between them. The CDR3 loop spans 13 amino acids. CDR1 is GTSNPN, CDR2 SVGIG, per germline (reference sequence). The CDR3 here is CAWRRTENYGYTF. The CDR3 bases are TGTGCCTGGAGAAGGACAGAGAACTATGGCTACACCTTC.

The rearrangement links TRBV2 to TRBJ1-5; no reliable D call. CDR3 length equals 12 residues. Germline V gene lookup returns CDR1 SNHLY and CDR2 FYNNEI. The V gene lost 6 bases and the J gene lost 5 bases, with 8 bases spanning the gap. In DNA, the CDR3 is TGTGCCAGCAGAGACGGAGATCAGCCCCAGCATTTT. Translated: CASRDGDQPQHF.

CDR3 sequence (DNA): TGTGCCAGCAGCTTTACAGGGGTCAGCGTTAAGCAGTTCTTC. Amino acids: CASSFTGVSVKQFF. V gene TRBV27 combines with J gene TRBJ2-1; 7 bases are shared with TRBD1. CDR1 MNHEY and CDR2 SMNVEV come from the germline V gene (reference sequence). J was trimmed by 11 bases and V by 6 bases; bases with no gene match: 13. The CDR3 has 14 amino acids.

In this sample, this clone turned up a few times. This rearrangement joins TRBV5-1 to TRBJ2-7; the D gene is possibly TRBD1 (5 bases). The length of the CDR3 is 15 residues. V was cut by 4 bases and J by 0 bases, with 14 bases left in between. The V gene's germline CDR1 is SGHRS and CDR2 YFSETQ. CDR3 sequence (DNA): TGCGCCAGCAGCACGCAGGGTAGTTCCTCCTACGAGCAGTACTTC. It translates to CASSTQGSSSYEQYF. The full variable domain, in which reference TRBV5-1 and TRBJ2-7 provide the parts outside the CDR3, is KAGVTQTPRYLIKTRGQQVTLSCSPISGHRSVSWYQQTPGQGLQFLFEYFSETQRNKGNFPGRFSGRQFSNSRSEMNVSTLELGDSALYLCASSTQGSSSYEQYFGPGTRLTVT.

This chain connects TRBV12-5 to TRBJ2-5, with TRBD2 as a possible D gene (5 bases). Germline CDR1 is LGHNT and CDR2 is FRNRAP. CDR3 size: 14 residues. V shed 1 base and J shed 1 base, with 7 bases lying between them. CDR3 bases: TGTGCTAGTGGTTTGGATCTAGCCCAAGAGACCCAGTACTTC. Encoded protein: CASGLDLAQETQYF.